This T cell receptor beta chain was sequenced for a study of shared clonotypes between healthy human individuals. Sequenced by immunoSEQ multiplex PCR; TCRdb stores in-frame clones only, minus some. The repertoire has some 500,000 clones, roughly three quarters of them found once; the top ten carry 9.5% to 15%. Sequenced sample: PBMCs. This TCR came from a woman aged 35 to 49 in good health. Some clones in this sample may be carry-over from other donors' samples.

CDR3 residues: CASSLGGAFIDSGNTIYF. CDR3 nucleotide sequence: TGTGCCAGCAGCTTAGGGGGAGCCTTCATTGACTCTGGAAACACCATATATTTT. V gene TRBV7-2 combines with J gene TRBJ1-3; D unclear. Trimming removed 1 base at V and 0 bases at J, with 16 bases between. This CDR3 has 18 amino acids. Looked up from germline, CDR1 is SGHTA and CDR2 is FQGNSA.